A single sample gave rise to the 20 T cell receptor beta chains below, sequenced in a study of siplizumab effects on memory and regulatory T cells (dated by TCRdb to 2018 to 2020). The protocol used for the library was the immunoSEQ multiplex PCR assay. In TCRdb, the immuneACCESS table is reduced to in-frame sequences with V and J assigned. These tables do not hold every clone; where another copy was compared, an unresolved V gene accounts for under half, and the others remain unexplained. Within this sample are some 6,000 clones, with around 60% of them counted one time only. The top ten clonotypes cover over 14% of the sample. Sequencing was carried out using effector memory CD8+ T cells sorted from blood. The cell subset or site tag for this specimen amounts to: unstimulated CD8+ effector memory T cells. Receptor source: a human donor in good health.

This clone was picked up a small number of times. The chain uses TRBV7-3 and TRBJ1-6; D not certain. V shed 4 bases and J shed 9 bases, with 13 bases lying between them. This CDR3 is built from 14 residues. Germline-derived CDR1 and CDR2 are SGHTA and FQGTGA. The CDR3 region has the DNA TGTGCCAGCAGCTCGGTCGGGGATGCTTCACCCCTCCACTTT. Amino acids: CASSSVGDASPLHF.

The rearrangement joins TRBV7-9 to TRBJ1-2, with 7 bases lining up with TRBD1. This CDR3 contains 15 residues. J was trimmed by 5 bases and V by 5 bases; bases with no gene match: 11. Germline-derived CDR1 and CDR2 are SEHNR and FQNEAQ (reference sequence). CDR3 in DNA: TGTGCCAGCAGCCAAACCCCGGGACAGCATTATGGCTACACCTTC. Protein sequence: CASSQTPGQHYGYTF.

The chain carries TRBV15 and TRBJ2-1; no definite D call. Germline-derived CDR1 and CDR2 are LNHNV and YYDKDF (reference sequence). Trimming took off 4 bases at V and 8 bases at J, with 15 bases between the two ends. The CDR3 runs 14 residues. CDR3 sequence reads: CATSTSTGVDEQFF. The CDR3 DNA reads TGTGCCACCAGCACCAGCACTGGCGTTGATGAGCAGTTCTTC.

The table lists this clone with a few counts. Other nucleotide sequences from this sample produce the same CDR3. The V call is TRBV6-4, the J call TRBJ1-1; D call uncertain. The germline V gene encodes CDR1 MRHNA and CDR2 SNTAGT. There are 13 residues in the CDR3. V shed 6 bases and J shed 4 bases, with 12 bases lying between them. The CDR3 reads CASSPGGGTEAFF. The DNA of the CDR3 is TGTGCCAGCAGCCCGGGTGGCGGCACTGAAGCTTTCTTT.

This clone was seen a few times. V and J are TRBV27 and TRBJ2-4; D perhaps matches TRBD1 (5 bases). Trimming cost V 6 bases and J 1 base, with 16 bases left between them. This CDR3 is 16 amino acids long. Germline-derived CDR1 and CDR2 are MNHEY and SMNVEV (reference sequence). CDR3 nucleotides: TGTGCCAGCAGCCTCCAGGGCCCACGGGCCAAAAACATTCAGTACTTC. Residues: CASSLQGPRAKNIQYF.

The table lists this clone with a few counts. The V gene is TRBV4-3, the J gene TRBJ2-7; D assignment may be TRBD1 or TRBD2 (5 bases each). In germline, CDR1 is LGHNA, CDR2 YSLEER. The CDR3 loop spans 15 amino acids. Trimming removed 1 base at V and 3 bases at J, with 13 bases between. The DNA for the CDR3 is TGCGCCAGCAGCCAAGCGTCCCGAGGGGACTACGAGCAGTACTTC. Translation: CASSQASRGDYEQYF.

The gene calls are TRBV5-1 and TRBJ2-2; tentatively, D is TRBD2 (6 bases). The germline V gene encodes CDR1 SGHRS and CDR2 YFSETQ. This CDR3 comprises 15 residues. Trimming shortened V by 2 bases and J by 4 bases, and 12 bases separated the two germline ends. CDR3 nucleotide sequence: TGCGCCAGCAGCTTTGGGCCCGGGGGCACCGGGGAGCTGTTTTTT. Its translation is CASSFGPGGTGELFF.

The chain uses TRBV7-3 and TRBJ2-5, with D unresolved. This CDR3 has 13 residues. Trimming took 3 bases from V and 5 from J, leaving 10 bases between them. CDR1 is SGHTA and CDR2 is FQGTGA in the germline V gene. The chain's CDR3 is CASSFGSRETQYF. The DNA of the CDR3 is TGTGCCAGCAGCTTTGGCAGTCGGGAGACCCAGTACTTC.

The chain carries TRBV7-8 and TRBJ1-5; D gene ambiguous. In germline, CDR1 is SGHVS, CDR2 FQNEAQ. Trimming pared 0 bases from V and 1 base from J, leaving 16 bases between. The length of the CDR3 is 18 residues. The chain's CDR3 is CASSLALRVSHSNQPQHF. CDR3 coding DNA: TGTGCCAGCAGCTTAGCGCTGAGGGTCAGTCACAGCAATCAGCCCCAGCATTTT.

This sequence joins TRBV4-2 and TRBJ2-7, with 14 bases matching TRBD2. There are 17 residues in the CDR3. J lost 2 bases, V lost 2 bases, and 5 bases had no gene match. Germline CDR1 is LGHNA and CDR2 is YNFKEQ. In DNA form, the CDR3 reads TGTGCCAGCAGCCAACCAGGGACTAGCGGGGGAACCTACGAGCAGTACTTC. This translates into CASSQPGTSGGTYEQYF.

This clone appeared a few times. V gene TRBV18 combines with J gene TRBJ1-1; D uncertain. Germline CDR1 reads KGHSH; CDR2 reads LQKENI. V lost 3 bases to trimming and J lost 5 bases, with 10 bases between them. The CDR3 has 13 amino acids. CDR3 coding DNA: TGTGCCAGCTCACCTAACGGAGGGACTGAAGCTTTCTTT. It yields the protein CASSPNGGTEAFF.

A few counts support this clone. The chain recombines TRBV19 with TRBJ1-5; no reliable D call. CDR3 length equals 15 residues. Trimming removed 2 bases at V and 0 bases at J, with 8 bases between. Looked up from germline, CDR1 is LNHDA and CDR2 is SQIVND (reference sequence). CDR3 sequence (DNA): TGTGCCAGTAGTATATTCGGTAATAGCAATCAGCCCCAGCATTTT. This gives the protein CASSIFGNSNQPQHF.

The V call is TRBV6-4, the J call TRBJ2-3; 14 bases align to TRBD2. Germline V lookup: CDR1 MRHNA, CDR2 SNTAGT. This CDR3 spans 16 amino acids. V shed 6 bases and J 1 base; nucleotides not matched to a gene: 3. The CDR3 protein is CASSSTSGGGTDTQYF. CDR3 sequence (DNA): TGTGCCAGCAGCTCGACTAGCGGGGGGGGCACAGATACGCAGTATTTT.

V is TRBV15 and J is TRBJ2-7, with unresolved D. Germline V gene lookup returns CDR1 LNHNV and CDR2 YYDKDF (reference sequence). The length of the CDR3 is 14 residues. The V end was cut by 0 bases, the J end by 7 bases, with 13 bases between. The CDR3 sequence is CATSRDLGMWEQYF. For the CDR3, the DNA is TGTGCCACCAGCAGAGATTTGGGAATGTGGGAGCAGTACTTC.

Concerning this clone itself: Other DNA variants within this sample encode the same CDR3. The rearrangement uses TRBV4-1 and TRBJ2-1; TRBD2 matches at 10 bases. The J segment lost 4 bases and the V segment lost 4 bases, leaving 10 bases of the junction unmatched. The CDR3 is made up of 17 amino acids. CDR1 and CDR2 from the germline V gene are MGHRA and YSYEKL. CDR3 sequence reads: CASSRDGVLAGYNEQFF. The DNA of the CDR3 is TGCGCCAGCAGCCGGGACGGTGTACTAGCGGGGTACAATGAGCAGTTCTTC.

The V call is TRBV27, the J call TRBJ2-7, with D perhaps matching TRBD2 (5 bases). Trimming left V 7 bases short and J 0 bases short, with 10 bases between. Germline V lookup: CDR1 MNHEY, CDR2 SMNVEV (reference sequence). The CDR3 is made up of 13 amino acids. CDR3 in amino acids: CASTALGSYEQYF. The CDR3 DNA sequence: TGTGCCAGCACCGCACTAGGCTCCTACGAGCAGTACTTC.

By its share, this clone is medium-sized. J is TRBJ2-7 and V is TRBV4-1, with 8 nucleotides matching TRBD1. J lost 7 bases, V lost 8 bases, and 16 bases had no gene match. This CDR3 has 15 amino acids. CDR1 and CDR2 from the germline V gene are MGHRA and YSYEKL. CDR3 sequence: CASGISGTGQKEQYF. The CDR3 bases are TGCGCCAGCGGCATTTCCGGGACAGGCCAGAAAGAGCAGTACTTC.

This clone is judged large. The chain recombines TRBV27 with TRBJ2-7; D not resolved. The CDR3 loop spans 13 amino acids. Trimming removed 3 bases from V and 1 base from J, with 7 bases in between. The V gene's germline CDR1 is MNHEY and CDR2 SMNVEV (reference sequence). Here the CDR3 DNA reads TGTGCCAGCAGTTTCGGCAGGTCCTACGAGCAGTACTTC. Its translation: CASSFGRSYEQYF.

The V call is TRBV19, the J call TRBJ1-2; maybe TRBD1 (5 bases). This CDR3 is 14 amino acids long. Trimming pared 4 bases from V and 8 bases from J, leaving 17 bases between. Germline assignment: CDR1 LNHDA and CDR2 SQIVND (reference sequence). Here the CDR3 DNA reads TGTGCCAGTAGTAGGGGACTCCCCCTGGAGGGCTACACCTTC. This translates into CASSRGLPLEGYTF.

The rearrangement links TRBV11-3 to TRBJ1-2; D not certain. V was cut by 4 bases and J by 6 bases, with 15 bases left in between. CDR3 size: 14 residues. Germline CDR1 reads SGHNT; CDR2 reads YENEEA. CDR3 nucleotides: TGTGCCAGCAGCTCCTGGACCCGATCGCATGGCTACACCTTC. Amino acids: CASSSWTRSHGYTF. Filled out from reference TRBV11-3 and TRBJ1-2, the complete variable domain reads EAGVVQSPRYKIIEKKQPVAFWCNPISGHNTLYWYLQNLGQGPELLIRYENEEAVDDSQLPKDRFSAERLKGVDSTLKIQPAELGDSAVYLCASSSWTRSHGYTFGSGTRLTVV.